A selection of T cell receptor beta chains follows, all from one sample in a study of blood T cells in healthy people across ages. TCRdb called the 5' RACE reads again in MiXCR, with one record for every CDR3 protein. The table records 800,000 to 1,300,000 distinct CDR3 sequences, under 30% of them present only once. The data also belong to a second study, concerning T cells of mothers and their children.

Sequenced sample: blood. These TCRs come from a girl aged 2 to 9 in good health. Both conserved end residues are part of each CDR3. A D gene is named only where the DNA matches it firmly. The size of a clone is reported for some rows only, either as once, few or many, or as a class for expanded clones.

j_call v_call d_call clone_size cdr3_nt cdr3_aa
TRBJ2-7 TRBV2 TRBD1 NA TGTGCCAGCATTGTAGACAGGGCCAAAGGATACGAGCAGTACTTC CASIVDRAKGYEQYF
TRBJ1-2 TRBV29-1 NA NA TGCAGCGCCGAAACAGGGAGCTATGGCTACACCTTC CSAETGSYGYTF
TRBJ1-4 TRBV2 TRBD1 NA TGTGCCAGCAGTGCGCCGACAGGGGGAGAAGAAAAACTGTTTTTT CASSAPTGGEEKLFF
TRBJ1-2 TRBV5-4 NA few TGTGCCAGCAGCTTGGCCGGGCCCACCGACTACACCTTC CASSLAGPTDYTF
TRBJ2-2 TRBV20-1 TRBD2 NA TGCAGTGCTGATAGCGGGGGGGCCTTCGGGGAGCTGTTTTTT CSADSGGAFGELFF
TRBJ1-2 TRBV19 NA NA TGTGCCAGTAGTATAATTGCGGGGACGATGTATGGCTACACCTTC CASSIIAGTMYGYTF
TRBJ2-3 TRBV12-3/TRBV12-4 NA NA TGTGCCAGCAGTTTTGAGAATGCAGATACGCAGTATTTT CASSFENADTQYF
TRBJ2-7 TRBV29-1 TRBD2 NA TGCAGCGTTGTAACTAGCGGGGGGTACGAGCAGTACTTC CSVVTSGGYEQYF
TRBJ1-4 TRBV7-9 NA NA TGTGCCAGCAGCGGGGCACCTAGAGGGGAAAAACTGTTTTTT CASSGAPRGEKLFF
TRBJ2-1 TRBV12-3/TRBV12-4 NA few TGTGCCAGCAGTCTCCCGCCCGGTGTCCAGCTGAACAATGAGCAGTTCTTC CASSLPPGVQLNNEQFF
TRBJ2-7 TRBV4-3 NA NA TGCGCCAGCAGCCAAGATAAAGACCGAATCTACGAGCAGTACTTC CASSQDKDRIYEQYF
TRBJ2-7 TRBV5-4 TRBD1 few TGTGCCAGCAGCTCACCATTCGGGTCGGGACAGGGTATGCAGTACTTC CASSSPFGSGQGMQYF
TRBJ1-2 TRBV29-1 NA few TGCAGCGTTTATCGGACGGATGGCTACACCTTC CSVYRTDGYTF
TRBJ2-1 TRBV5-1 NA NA TGCGCCAGCAGCTTACCTAGTTATGAGCAGTTCTTC CASSLPSYEQFF
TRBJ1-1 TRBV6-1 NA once TGTGCCAGCAGTGGACCCAGGGAACCCCAGGCTTTCTTT CASSGPREPQAFF
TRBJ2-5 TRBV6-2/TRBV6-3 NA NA TGTGCCAGCACCACCCTTGCGGCAGAGACCCAGTACTTC CASTTLAAETQYF
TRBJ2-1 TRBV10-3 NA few TGTGCCATCAGTGCAACAGGTGAACACTTCGGTGGGCAGTTCTTC CAISATGEHFGGQFF
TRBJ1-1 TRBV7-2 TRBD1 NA TGTGCCAGCAGCTTAGGGCCACAGGGGGCGTCCCAAGCTTTCTTT CASSLGPQGASQAFF
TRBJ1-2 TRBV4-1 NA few TGCGCCAGCAGCCAAGTCTGGGGGCAAGTTCGAGTTGGCTACACCTTC CASSQVWGQVRVGYTF
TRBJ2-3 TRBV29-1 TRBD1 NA TGCAGCTCCTCGGGACCAGGGGGCAGAACAGATACGCAGTATTTT CSSSGPGGRTDTQYF
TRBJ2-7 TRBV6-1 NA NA TGTGCCAGCTCGGGTAACGGCGAGCAGTACTTC CASSGNGEQYF
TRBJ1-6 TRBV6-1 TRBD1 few TGTGCCAGCAGAGCAACCGGGACAGGGTTTTTTCCACCCCTCCACTTT CASRATGTGFFPPLHF
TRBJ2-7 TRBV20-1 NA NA TGCAGTGCTAGAGGGTTCAGGGGCGGGATGACCTACGAGCAGTACTTC CSARGFRGGMTYEQYF
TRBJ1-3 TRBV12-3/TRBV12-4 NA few TGTGCCAGCACCTTCGGGGGAAACACCATATATTTT CASTFGGNTIYF
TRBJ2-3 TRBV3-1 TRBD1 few TGTGCCAGCAGCCAAACCTTGGGGACAGGATCAGATACGCAGTATTTT CASSQTLGTGSDTQYF
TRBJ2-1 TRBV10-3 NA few TGTGCCATCAGTGAGTCCACTGGGGGCTCCTACAATGAGCAGTTCTTC CAISESTGGSYNEQFF
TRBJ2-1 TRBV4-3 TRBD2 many TGCGCCAGCAGCCAAGACGGTAGCGGGGGGGTTGATGAGCAGTTCTTC CASSQDGSGGVDEQFF
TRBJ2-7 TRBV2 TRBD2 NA TGTGCCAGCAGTCGAGAGGCGGGAGCTTACGAGCAGTACTTC CASSREAGAYEQYF
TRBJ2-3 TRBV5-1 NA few TGCGCCAGCAGCTTGGAACAACCCCGCACAGATACGCAGTATTTT CASSLEQPRTDTQYF
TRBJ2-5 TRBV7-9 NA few TGTGCCAGCAGCTTAGCTCGAATGATCGGGGAGACCCAGTACTTC CASSLARMIGETQYF
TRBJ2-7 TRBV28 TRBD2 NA TGTGCCAGCAGTTTGTCCGGGACTAGTTTCTACGAGCAGTACTTC CASSLSGTSFYEQYF
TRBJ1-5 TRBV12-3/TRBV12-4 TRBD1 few TGTGCCAGCAGACCCTCGGGGACAGGCAACAATCAGCCCCAGCATTTT CASRPSGTGNNQPQHF
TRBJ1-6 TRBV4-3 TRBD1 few TGCGCCAGCAGCCAGCAGGGGGCAGGTAATTCACCCCTCCACTTT CASSQQGAGNSPLHF
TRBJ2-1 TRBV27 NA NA TGTGCCAGCAGTTTAGAGGGGGGCATAGGGGACAATGAGCAGTTCTTC CASSLEGGIGDNEQFF
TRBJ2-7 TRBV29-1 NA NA TGCAGCGTTGCGGAGAGTTACGAGCAGTACTTC CSVAESYEQYF
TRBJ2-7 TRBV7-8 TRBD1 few TGTGCCAGCAGCGGCCGGGAACAGGGGTACGAGCAGTACTTC CASSGREQGYEQYF
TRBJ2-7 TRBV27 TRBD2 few TGTGCCAGCAGTTTAATGGCGGGAGACGAGCAGTACTTC CASSLMAGDEQYF
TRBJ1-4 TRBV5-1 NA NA TGCGCCAGCAGCTTTGAAGGACCGGGGACTAATGAAAAACTGTTTTTT CASSFEGPGTNEKLFF
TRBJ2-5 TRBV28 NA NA TGTGCCAGCAGTTCCTGGAGGGAGACCCTACGAGGGCAGTACTTC CASSSWRETLRGQYF
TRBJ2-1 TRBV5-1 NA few TGCGCCAGCAGCGCGGGCCTCCTCCGAATCTTTTACAATGAGCAGTTCTTC CASSAGLLRIFYNEQFF
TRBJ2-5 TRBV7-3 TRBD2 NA TGTGCCAGCAGCTTACGAGCGGGAGGCCCCCGGTCGACCAAGTACTTC CASSLRAGGPRSTKYF
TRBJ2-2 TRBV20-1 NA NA TGCAGTGCTAGAGCGAGGTTCCCCGGGGAGCTGTTTTTT CSARARFPGELFF
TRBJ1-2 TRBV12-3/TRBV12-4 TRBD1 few TGTGCCAGCAGTCGGGACAGCCACTATGGCTACACCTTC CASSRDSHYGYTF
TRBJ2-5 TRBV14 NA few TGTGCCAGCAGCCAACCTGGTGCGACAGGTCAACAAGAGACCCAGTACTTC CASSQPGATGQQETQYF
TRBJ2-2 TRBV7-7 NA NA TGTGCTAGCAGCAATCAGGGTTTCACCGGGGAGCTGTTTTTT CASSNQGFTGELFF
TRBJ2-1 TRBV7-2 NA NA TGTGCCAGCAGCTTAGGGATGGCGGTCTCCTACAATGAGCAGTTCTTC CASSLGMAVSYNEQFF
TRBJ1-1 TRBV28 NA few TGTGCCAGCAGTCTGGAGGGACTGGGGGGGACTGAAGCTTTCTTT CASSLEGLGGTEAFF
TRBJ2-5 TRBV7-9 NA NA TGTGCCAGCAGCTCGAGACAACAGGGAATTCAAGAGACCCAGTACTTC CASSSRQQGIQETQYF
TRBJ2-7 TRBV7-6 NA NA TGTGCCAGTCTCCCGGGAGCAGGCTTGTCCTACGAGCAGTACTTC CASLPGAGLSYEQYF
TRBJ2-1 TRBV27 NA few TGTGCCAGCAGTTTATTTGGGACCAGCTCCTACAATGAGCAGTTCTTC CASSLFGTSSYNEQFF
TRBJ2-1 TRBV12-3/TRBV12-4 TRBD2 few TGTGCCAGCAGCCCGGGACTAGCGGGAAGCAGGGATGAGCAGTTCTTC CASSPGLAGSRDEQFF
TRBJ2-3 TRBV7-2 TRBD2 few TGTGCCAGCTTATATAGGGGGACTAGTGCAGATACGCAGTATTTT CASLYRGTSADTQYF
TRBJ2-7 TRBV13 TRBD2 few TGTGCCAGCAGCTTAGAAGCGGGAGTGGACGAGCAGTACTTC CASSLEAGVDEQYF
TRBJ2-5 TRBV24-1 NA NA TGTGCCACCAGTGTACGGGGGGCGGAGACCCAGTACTTC CATSVRGAETQYF
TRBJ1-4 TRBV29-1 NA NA TGCAGCGACCTTCGACTGAACCTTGACGAAAAACTGTTTTTT CSDLRLNLDEKLFF
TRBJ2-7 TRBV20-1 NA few TGCAGTGTAGTTCCTCGGAGCCCCTACGAGCAGTACTTC CSVVPRSPYEQYF
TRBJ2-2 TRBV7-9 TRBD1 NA TGTGCCAGCAGCTCCCCCTGGGACAGCCTAAACACCGGGGAGCTGTTTTTT CASSSPWDSLNTGELFF